One and the same sample provided the 16 T cell receptor beta chains below, sequenced in a study of T-cell memory formation after mild COVID-19. TCRdb independently ran MiXCR on the 5' RACE reads; one entry per CDR3 protein. The sample consists of under 250,000 distinct CDR3 sequences, around 10% of them appearing once. Sequencing input: PBMCs or a T cell subset sorted from them (not recorded which). These receptors were taken from a man younger than 35 who had mild COVID-19 (a few samples of this study predate the infection). Cell type and time point are not known.

This clonotype appeared a few times. V gene TRBV29-1 combines with J gene TRBJ2-5; D possibly matches TRBD1 or TRBD2 (5 bases each). The CDR3 is 11 residues long. V was shortened by 6 bases and J by 5 bases, with 10 bases between the two germline ends. Germline-derived CDR1 and CDR2 are SQVTM and ANQGSEA. The CDR3 loop reads CSVRGSETQYF. CDR3 nucleotides: TGCAGCGTGAGGGGTTCGGAGACCCAGTACTTC.

V is TRBV4-2 and J is TRBJ2-1, with 8 bases fitting TRBD2. The CDR3 covers 16 residues. The V gene end was trimmed by 0 bases and the J gene end by 6 bases; junction bases not matched to a gene: 7. Germline-derived CDR1 and CDR2 are LGHNA and YNFKEQ. The CDR3 reads CASSQEEGSGANEQFF. The CDR3 DNA reads TGTGCCAGCAGCCAAGAAGAAGGTAGCGGGGCCAATGAGCAGTTCTTC.

This clonotype has just a few counts. The chain employs TRBV5-6 and TRBJ2-1; D perhaps matches TRBD1 (5 bases). Trimming shortened V by 0 bases and J by 6 bases, and 13 bases separated the two germline ends. Germline loops: CDR1 SGHDT, CDR2 YYEEEE. This CDR3 has 15 amino acids. The CDR3 nucleotides are TGTGCCAGCAGCTTGGACAGGTCGGCGCCCAATGAGCAGTTCTTC. It encodes CASSLDRSAPNEQFF.

This clonotype was detected only a few times. V is TRBV5-1 and J is TRBJ1-2, with D perhaps matching TRBD1 (6 bases). Germline V gene sequence: CDR1 SGHRS, CDR2 YFSETQ. The V end was cut by 8 bases, the J end by 4 bases, with 18 bases between. The length of the CDR3 is 14 residues. The CDR3 coding sequence is TGCGCCAGTCACCCATTTACAGGGTCCTATGGCTACACCTTC. Its protein product is CASHPFTGSYGYTF.

This CDR3 reads CSVEGPLASYEQYV. DNA for the CDR3: TGCAGCGTTGAGGGACCCCTGGCCTCCTACGAGCAGTACGTC. V is TRBV29-1 and J is TRBJ2-7; tentatively, D is TRBD1 or TRBD2 (5 bases each). Trimming shortened V by 3 bases and J by 0 bases, and 12 bases separated the two germline ends. The CDR3 is 14 residues long. Per germline, CDR1 SQVTM and CDR2 ANQGSEA.

This clonotype was seen many times. CDR3 region: CASGGARSETQYF. The CDR3 coding sequence is TGCGCCAGCGGGGGAGCGCGTTCGGAGACCCAGTACTTC. The V and J genes are TRBV5-1 and TRBJ2-5; the D gene could be TRBD1 or TRBD2 (5 bases each). The CDR3 has 13 amino acids. The germline CDR1 and CDR2 sequences are SGHRS and YFSETQ. V was shortened by 7 bases and J by 5 bases, with 15 bases between the two germline ends. Drawing the rest from reference TRBV5-1 and TRBJ2-5, the complete variable domain is KAGVTQTPRYLIKTRGQQVTLSCSPISGHRSVSWYQQTPGQGLQFLFEYFSETQRNKGNFPGRFSGRQFSNSRSEMNVSTLELGDSALYLCASGGARSETQYFGPGTRLLVL.

In its sample, this clonotype was seen a few times. This sequence joins TRBV7-3 and TRBJ2-1; D not resolved. CDR1 is SGHTA, CDR2 FQGTGA, per germline. The CDR3 spans 17 residues. Trimming pared 1 base from V and 8 bases from J, leaving 21 bases between. CDR3 sequence: CASSLSLTGYTKDEQFF. For the CDR3, the DNA is TGTGCCAGCAGCTTAAGTCTGACGGGTTACACCAAGGATGAGCAGTTCTTC.

This chain joins TRBV9 and TRBJ1-1; a possible D gene is TRBD1 (6 bases). CDR3 length equals 13 residues. Per the germline V gene, CDR1 is SGDLS and CDR2 is YYNGEE. Trimming removed 4 bases from V and 6 bases from J, with 13 bases in between. In DNA form, the CDR3 reads TGTGCCAGCAGCAAAGGGGGGGGCCCTGAAGCTTTCTTT. This encodes CASSKGGGPEAFF.

The gene calls are TRBV6-6 and TRBJ1-2, with D tentatively TRBD1 (6 bases). This CDR3 contains 15 residues. Germline CDR1 is MNHNY and CDR2 is SVGAGI (reference sequence). V was pared by 8 bases and J by 4 bases, with 20 bases between. Here the CDR3 DNA reads TGTGCCAGCGAGATTACCGGGACAAGGCTCTATGGCTACACCTTC. Residues: CASEITGTRLYGYTF.

This clonotype appeared a few times. The rearrangement uses TRBV7-9 and TRBJ2-1; no reliable D call. V dropped 3 bases and J dropped 7 bases, with 10 bases sitting between them. The CDR3 length is 13 residues. Germline values: CDR1 SEHNR, CDR2 FQNEAQ (reference sequence). The CDR3 DNA follows: TGTGCCAGCAGCTTTTTACTAAGGAATGAGCAGTTCTTC. It yields the protein CASSFLLRNEQFF.

There are a few counts of this clonotype. The rearrangement links TRBV4-3 to TRBJ2-2; a weak D match, TRBD2 (6 bases). Germline V gene lookup returns CDR1 LGHNA and CDR2 YSLEER. Trimming cost V 0 bases and J 2 bases, with 16 bases left between them. This CDR3 has 18 amino acids. CDR3: CASSQERGTVINTGELFF. DNA of the CDR3: TGCGCCAGCAGCCAAGAGCGGGGAACCGTGATTAACACCGGGGAGCTGTTTTTT.

The V gene is TRBV20-1, the J gene TRBJ2-5; D uncertain. V lost 4 bases, J lost 2 bases, and 5 bases lay in between. This CDR3 comprises 11 residues. CDR1 is DFQATT, CDR2 SNEGSKA, per germline (reference sequence). CDR3: CSANEQETQYF. The CDR3 region has the DNA TGCAGTGCTAATGAACAAGAGACCCAGTACTTC.

This clonotype was detected only a few times. The V call is TRBV7-9, the J call TRBJ2-1; 9 positions match TRBD2. The ends lost 7 bases at V and 0 bases at J; junction bases unmatched: 7. Germline values: CDR1 SEHNR, CDR2 FQNEAQ (reference sequence). The CDR3 has 16 amino acids. The CDR3 region has the DNA TGTGCCAGCACCCCGGGCGGGGGGGGCTCCTACAATGAGCAGTTCTTC. This sequence encodes CASTPGGGGSYNEQFF.

This clonotype was seen more than once but under ten times. This chain connects TRBV7-2 to TRBJ2-3, with D possibly matching TRBD1 (6 bases). V was shortened by 2 bases and J by 3 bases, with 12 bases between the two germline ends. Per germline, CDR1 SGHTA and CDR2 FQGNSA. This CDR3 spans 15 amino acids. As DNA, the CDR3 is TGTGCCAGCAGCTTAACAGGCCAGGGGACAGATACGCAGTATTTT. As protein: CASSLTGQGTDTQYF.

The rearrangement links TRBV7-3 to TRBJ2-7, with D perhaps TRBD1 (6 bases). Germline loops: CDR1 SGHTA, CDR2 FQGTGA. The CDR3 runs to 13 residues. V lost 4 bases and J lost 3, with 10 bases in between. The CDR3 loop is CASSYHRDYEQYF. CDR3 sequence (DNA): TGTGCCAGCAGCTATCACAGGGACTACGAGCAGTACTTC.

In the case of this clonotype: The CDR3 end shows no conserved phenylalanine or tryptophan, and so a read error is likely. It is unclear where the CDR3 begins or ends on the DNA, so no DNA is shown, and the CDR3 is as TCRdb lists it. This chain links TRBV15 with TRBJ1-3; the D segment call TRBD1 is taken from the table without a DNA check. Germline V gene sequence: CDR1 LNHNV, CDR2 YYDKDF (reference sequence). The CDR3 is 13 residues long, ends included. CDR3 sequence: CATSRDRGTGRYL.